This T cell receptor (beta chain) was sequenced for a study of PD-1 blockade in classical Hodgkin lymphoma. Time point in this sample: cycle 4 day 1 (C4D1), after five to seven weeks of nivolumab. All patients experienced relapse after autologous stem cell transplantation, and brentuximab vedotin exposure was variable. Magnetic negative selection served to purify CD4+ T cells out of PBMCs that had been thawed. This CDR3 spans 14 amino acids. Germline V CDR1 and CDR2: SGHTA, FQGTGA. V dropped 4 bases and J dropped 5; count of bases not matched to a gene: 6. Produced via immunoSEQ multiplex PCR; TCRdb's table is partial and in-frame only. The repertoire holds more than 25,000 clones, with roughly 80% as singletons. In its sample, this clone was seen once. The target antigen is unknown. Study-level results: Reports indicated that newly diagnosed patients had lower baseline TCR diversity than healthy donors did.

This specimen consisted of CD4+ T cells from blood, obtained before the fourth cycle of nivolumab. The origin of this receptor is a human donor with classical Hodgkin lymphoma. The chain joins TRBV7-3 to TRBJ1-1; 8 nucleotides agree with TRBD1. Here the CDR3 DNA reads TGTGCCAGCAGCTCGGGACAGGTAGGAACTGAAGCTTTCTTT. It encodes CASSSGQVGTEAFF.